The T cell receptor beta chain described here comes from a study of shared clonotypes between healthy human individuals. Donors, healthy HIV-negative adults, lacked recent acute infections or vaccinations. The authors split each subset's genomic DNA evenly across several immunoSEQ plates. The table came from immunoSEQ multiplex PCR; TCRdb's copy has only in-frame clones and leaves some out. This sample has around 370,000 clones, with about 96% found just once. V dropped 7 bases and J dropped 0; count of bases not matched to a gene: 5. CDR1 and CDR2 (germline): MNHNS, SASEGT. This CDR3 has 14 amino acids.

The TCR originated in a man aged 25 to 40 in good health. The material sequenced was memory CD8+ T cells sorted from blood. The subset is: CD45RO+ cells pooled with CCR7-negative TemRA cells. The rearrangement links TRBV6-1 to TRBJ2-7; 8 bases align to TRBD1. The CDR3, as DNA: TGTGCCAGCACACCAGGGGGCTTCTCCTACGAGCAGTACTTC. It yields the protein CASTPGGFSYEQYF.